The 23 T cell receptor beta chains in this list originate from one sample, sequenced in a study of cytomegalovirus exposure and HLA in healthy donors. This PCR relied on a set of 60 Vbeta primers and 13 Jbeta primers. Repertoires were generated with immunoSEQ multiplex PCR, while TCRdb's copy carries only in-frame clones and drops some. The sample records approximately 90,000 clones, around 77% being singletons. The sample comprised PBMCs. The receptors stem from a man younger than 45 in good health and CMV-seronegative.

This clone is classed as large (0.1 to 1%). V usage is TRBV10-1 and J usage is TRBJ2-5; D is perhaps TRBD1 (6 bases). Germline V CDR1 and CDR2: WNHNN, SYGVQD (reference sequence). CDR3 length equals 14 residues. V was shortened by 6 bases and J by 2 bases, with 13 bases between the two germline ends. The CDR3 DNA sequence: TGCGCCAGCAGGGACAGCGGCAGGCAAGAGACCCAGTACTTC. Translating it yields CASRDSGRQETQYF.

In its sample, this clone was seen a few times. This rearrangement joins TRBV10-1 to TRBJ2-7, with 7 bases fitting TRBD2. CDR1 is WNHNN, CDR2 SYGVQD, per germline (reference sequence). The CDR3 spans 16 residues. With 6 bases clipped from V and 1 base from J, the junction kept 12 bases outside the gene matches. The CDR3 spells CASSGKAGSGSYEQYF. The CDR3, as DNA: TGCGCCAGCAGCGGAAAAGCGGGATCAGGGTCCTACGAGCAGTACTTC.

The V call is TRBV30, the J call TRBJ2-2, with TRBD2 identical over 10 bases. The junction had 7 bases not matched to a gene; V was cut back by 3 bases and J by 3 bases. CDR3 length equals 16 residues. Germline CDR1 and CDR2: GTSNPN and SVGIG (reference sequence). CDR3: CAWRHHSGGDTGELFF. The CDR3 DNA reads as TGTGCCTGGAGGCACCACAGCGGGGGGGACACCGGGGAGCTGTTTTTT.

The chain joins TRBV6-5 to TRBJ2-3; no firm D call. The germline gives CDR1 MNHEY, CDR2 SVGAGI. The CDR3 is 15 amino acids. V was pared by 2 bases and J by 2 bases, with 11 bases between. The CDR3 DNA is TGTGCCAGCAGTTACGACCCCCGGGTCACAGATACGCAGTATTTT. This codes for CASSYDPRVTDTQYF.

This clone was observed a handful of times. Other DNA sequences of this sample code for an identical CDR3. This chain links TRBV5-1 with TRBJ1-1, with D maybe TRBD1 (6 bases). The CDR3 consists of 15 residues. The germline V gene encodes CDR1 SGHRS and CDR2 YFSETQ. The V end lost 0 bases, the J end lost 0 bases, and 9 bases lay between the germline ends. This CDR3 reads CASSLDRAMNTEAFF. CDR3 DNA: TGCGCCAGCAGCTTGGACAGGGCTATGAACACTGAAGCTTTCTTT.

In this sample, this clone turned up once. The chain uses TRBV19 and TRBJ2-1; 7 nucleotides line up with TRBD2. The V segment lost 1 base and the J segment 2 bases; nucleotides outside the gene matches: 2. The germline gives CDR1 LNHDA, CDR2 SQIVND (reference sequence). The CDR3 has 15 amino acids. This CDR3 reads CASSIGGRAYNEQFF. The CDR3 coding sequence is TGTGCCAGTAGTATAGGAGGGAGGGCCTACAATGAGCAGTTCTTC.

This chain connects TRBV2 to TRBJ2-7; TRBD2 matches 14 bases. V trimming: 5 bases; J trimming: 6 bases; junction bases outside the gene matches: 9. Germline-derived CDR1 and CDR2 are SNHLY and FYNNEI. The CDR3 covers 16 residues. CDR3 amino acids: CASSQGLAGEAAEQYF. The DNA of the CDR3 is TGTGCCAGCAGTCAGGGACTAGCGGGGGAAGCTGCCGAGCAGTACTTC.

The chain combines TRBV15 with TRBJ2-5; TRBD2 matches 12 bases. Germline lookup yields CDR1 LNHNV and CDR2 YYDKDF (reference sequence). The CDR3 is 16 residues long. The V segment lost 2 bases and the J segment 2 bases; nucleotides outside the gene matches: 3. CDR3 amino acids: CATSRFTSGGQETQYF. The CDR3 DNA sequence: TGTGCCACCAGCAGATTTACTAGCGGGGGGCAAGAGACCCAGTACTTC.

The chain uses TRBV7-2 and TRBJ2-7, with TRBD1 as a possible D gene (6 bases). Trimming left V 5 bases short and J 3 bases short, with 14 bases between. The CDR3 spans 14 residues. Germline V gene lookup returns CDR1 SGHTA and CDR2 FQGNSA. CDR3 sequence (DNA): TGTGCCAGCAGCCATGGGACAAAAGGCTACGAGCAGTACTTC. It encodes CASSHGTKGYEQYF.

The chain is built from TRBV6-1 and TRBJ2-3, with 7 bases fitting TRBD1. J lost 4 bases, V lost 2 bases, and 6 bases had no gene match. Germline lookup yields CDR1 MNHNS and CDR2 SASEGT. The CDR3 sequence is 15 residues long. Here the CDR3 DNA reads TGTGCCAGCAGTGAACAGGGAGACAGGGCAGATACGCAGTATTTT. Amino acids: CASSEQGDRADTQYF.

This rearrangement joins TRBV7-2 to TRBJ1-2; 7 bases fit TRBD1. The ends lost 1 base at V and 3 bases at J; junction bases unmatched: 5. The CDR3 sequence is 15 residues long. Germline V CDR1 and CDR2: SGHTA, FQGNSA. The CDR3 bases are TGTGCCAGCAGCTTAGGGGCCAGGGGGGACTATGGCTACACCTTC. Its protein is CASSLGARGDYGYTF.

The V and J genes are TRBV2 and TRBJ2-7, with 8 nucleotides matching TRBD1. The CDR3 contains 15 residues. Germline V gene lookup returns CDR1 SNHLY and CDR2 FYNNEI. V was clipped by 11 bases and J by 3 bases; unmatched bases: 15. The CDR3: CAQGSPGGKVYEQYF. CDR3 nucleotide sequence: TGTGCCCAGGGGAGCCCAGGGGGCAAAGTCTACGAGCAGTACTTC.

In this sample, this clone turned up once. The chain combines TRBV2 with TRBJ1-2, with 9 bases identical to TRBD1. The V and J ends lost 7 bases and 6 bases, in that order; junction bases with no gene match: 15. Germline values: CDR1 SNHLY, CDR2 FYNNEI. CDR3 length: 16 residues. The CDR3 DNA sequence: TGTGCCAGCACGCGATCGGATAGAACAGGGGGCGATGGCTACACCTTC. Protein product: CASTRSDRTGGDGYTF.

V usage is TRBV29-1 and J usage is TRBJ2-5; maybe TRBD1 (6 bases). V lost 5 bases to trimming and J lost 2 bases, with 15 bases between them. Germline V lookup: CDR1 SQVTM, CDR2 ANQGSEA. The CDR3 extends over 14 amino acids. CDR3 sequence: CSVFPGRGQETQYF. The CDR3, as DNA: TGCAGCGTTTTCCCCGGTAGGGGGCAAGAGACCCAGTACTTC.

The chain joins TRBV6-5 to TRBJ1-2, with D hard to call. The germline CDR1 and CDR2 sequences are MNHEY and SVGAGI. CDR3 length: 11 residues. Trimming stripped 5 bases from V and 7 bases from J, with 8 bases between. As DNA, the CDR3 is TGTGCCAGCAGTGACGGAGGTGGCTACACCTTC. Its translation is CASSDGGGYTF.

V gene TRBV2 combines with J gene TRBJ2-5; TRBD1 matches 7 bases. The assigned J gene may be wrong: the sequence end matches TRBJ2-7 better. This CDR3 contains 17 residues. Germline V gene lookup returns CDR1 SNHLY and CDR2 FYNNEI. The CDR3 coding sequence is TGTGCCAGCAGTGGTGTTATCCGGACAGGTAATTCCTACGAGCAGTACTTC. Protein: CASSGVIRTGNSYEQYF.

V usage is TRBV23-1 and J usage is TRBJ1-6; 8 positions agree with TRBD1. TRBV23-1 falls under the ORF class, with uncertain function. CDR3 length: 15 residues. V lost 3 bases and J lost 7; bases outside the gene matches: 5. CDR3 coding DNA: TGCGCCAGCAGTCAGTCAGGGGGCAAGAATTCACCCCTCCACTTT. Translation: CASSQSGGKNSPLHF.

The chain carries TRBV7-2 and TRBJ1-3; tentatively, D is TRBD1 (6 bases). The V end was cut by 1 base, the J end by 0 bases, with 10 bases between. From germline, CDR1 is SGHTA and CDR2 FQGNSA. There are 16 residues in the CDR3. The CDR3 sequence is CASSLVGTNSGNTIYF. The DNA for the CDR3 is TGTGCCAGCAGCTTAGTTGGGACAAACTCTGGAAACACCATATATTTT.

J is TRBJ2-3 and V is TRBV11-1, with 9 bases fitting TRBD2. The ends lost 1 base at V and 2 bases at J; junction bases unmatched: 1. The CDR3 runs to 15 residues. CDR1 SGHAT and CDR2 FQDESV come from the germline V gene (reference sequence). Here the CDR3 reads CASSLGLADTDTQYF. Here the CDR3 DNA reads TGTGCCAGCAGCTTAGGACTAGCGGACACAGATACGCAGTATTTT.

The V gene is TRBV5-1, the J gene TRBJ2-2, with D unclear. Germline V lookup: CDR1 SGHRS, CDR2 YFSETQ. The V gene lost 1 base and the J gene lost 4 bases, with 11 bases spanning the gap. The CDR3 runs to 15 residues. The CDR3 DNA is TGCGCCAGCAGCTTGTTTGAGTCGGTCACCGGGGAGCTGTTTTTT. Amino acid sequence: CASSLFESVTGELFF.

The chain carries TRBV28 and TRBJ1-2; the D is unclear. Trimming shortened V by 7 bases and J by 4 bases, and 10 bases separated the two germline ends. This CDR3 has 12 amino acids. Germline CDR1 is MDHEN and CDR2 is SYDVKM. This chain's CDR3 is CASTSQAYGYTF. For the CDR3, the DNA is TGTGCCAGCACCTCGCAGGCCTATGGCTACACCTTC.

This clone was seen a few times. The rearrangement links TRBV5-6 to TRBJ1-2; a possible D gene is TRBD1 (5 bases). V was trimmed by 1 base and J by 5 bases, leaving 21 bases between them. Germline V gene lookup returns CDR1 SGHDT and CDR2 YYEEEE. The CDR3 runs 17 residues. CDR3 DNA: TGTGCCAGCAGCTTGTATGTACCGTACAGGCTACGATATGGCTACACCTTC. Residues: CASSLYVPYRLRYGYTF.

The rearrangement uses TRBV28 and TRBJ2-1; 10 nucleotides match TRBD2. Unmatched junction bases numbered 6, after V lost 3 bases and J lost 7 bases. CDR1 is MDHEN, CDR2 SYDVKM, per germline. CDR3 length: 15 residues. Here the CDR3 DNA reads TGTGCCAGCAGTTTCTGGAGGACTAGCGGTAATGAGCAGTTCTTC. It translates to CASSFWRTSGNEQFF.